These 15 T cell receptor beta chains were sequenced from one sample in a study of T cell clonality in common variable immunodeficiency. Study-wide results and limits: Fewer deletions and N-nucleotide insertions were reportedly seen in common variable immunodeficiency TCR beta sequences.

TCRdb's table, derived via immunoSEQ multiplex PCR, lists solely in-frame clones and lacks some. The sample presents about 21,000 clones, none singletons. These receptors' antigens are unknown. Material for sequencing was peripheral blood mononuclear cells. These receptors came from a human donor with common variable immunodeficiency.

This clone has at least ten counts. Read data end 3 residues before the CDR3 end; the end is taken from the germline J gene. The chain joins TRBV5-4 to TRBJ2-7, with 13 bases that match TRBD2. The V gene end was trimmed by 4 bases and the J gene end by 2 bases; junction bases not matched to a gene: 6. The germline CDR1 and CDR2 sequences are SGHNT and YYREEE (reference sequence). The CDR3 runs to 16 residues. The CDR3: CASSAGTSGATYEQYF. CDR3 DNA, as far as it was read: TGTGCCAGCAGCGCCGGGACTAGCGGGGCCACCTACGAG.

This clone was counted many times. The read halts 3 residues ahead of the CDR3 end, with the missing end drawn from the germline J gene. V and J are TRBV5-1 and TRBJ1-2; D perhaps matches TRBD1 (6 bases). The CDR3 covers 15 residues. Germline loops: CDR1 SGHRS, CDR2 YFSETQ. The CDR3 sequence: CASSLAGRGPLGYTF. Partial CDR3 DNA: TGCGCCAGCAGCTTGGCTGGCAGGGGCCCCCTAGGT.

This clone was counted many times. The read halts 3 residues ahead of the CDR3 end, with the missing end drawn from the germline J gene. The chain links TRBV5-1 to TRBJ2-3; 14 nucleotides agree with TRBD2. V shed 3 bases, J shed 4 bases, and the junction held 7 bases outside the gene matches. From germline, CDR1 is SGHRS and CDR2 YFSETQ. The CDR3 length is 17 residues. Here the CDR3 reads CASSYSPGLAGADTQYF. The sequenced part of the CDR3 DNA is TGCGCCAGCAGCTATTCTCCGGGACTAGCGGGGGCAGATACG. Based on the CDR3 plus reference TRBV5-1 and TRBJ2-3, the full variable domain is KAGVTQTPRYLIKTRGQQVTLSCSPISGHRSVSWYQQTPGQGLQFLFEYFSETQRNKGNFPGRFSGRQFSNSRSEMNVSTLELGDSALYLCASSYSPGLAGADTQYFGPGTRLTVL.

This clone was counted many times. The read comes to an end 3 residues before the CDR3 does, leaving the germline J gene to fill in the end. The chain links TRBV11-2 to TRBJ1-4; 10 positions match TRBD1. Germline V gene sequence: CDR1 SGHAT, CDR2 FQNNGV. The CDR3 extends over 15 amino acids. Unmatched junction bases numbered 3, after V lost 0 bases and J lost 8 bases. The CDR3: CASSLEGQGYEKLFF. CDR3 bases read: TGTGCCAGCAGCTTAGAGGGACAGGGGTACGAAAAA.

This clone came up many times. From the germline J gene comes the end of the CDR3, since the read stops 3 residues before it. The gene calls are TRBV5-6 and TRBJ2-1, with D possibly TRBD1 on 6 matching bases. Between the trimmed V and J ends, which lost 3 bases and 4 bases, there was a span of 8 bases. The CDR3 sequence is 13 residues long. Per germline, CDR1 SGHDT and CDR2 YYEEEE. CDR3 protein: CASSYDRYNEQFF. The sequenced CDR3 bases are TGTGCCAGCAGCTATGACAGGTACAATGAG.

This clone was detected many times. The missing CDR3 end, 3 residues past where the read stops, is filled in from the germline J gene. V and J are TRBV2 and TRBJ2-5; possibly TRBD1 for D (6 bases). V lost 4 bases and J lost 2, with 8 bases in between. This CDR3 spans 13 amino acids. Germline V CDR1 and CDR2: SNHLY, FYNNEI. CDR3 DNA, as far as it was read: TGTGCCAGCAGTGTGGACAGACAAGAGACC. Its protein is CASSVDRQET. In full, the CDR3 reads CASSVDRQETQYF.

This clone was found many times. The read ends 3 residues shy of where the CDR3 ends; the end is completed using the germline J gene. The chain is built from TRBV4-2 and TRBJ2-3, with 10 bases lining up with TRBD1. With V trimmed by 0 bases and J by 2 bases, 5 bases remained unmatched. The CDR3 contains 17 residues. The germline CDR1 and CDR2 sequences are LGHNA and YNFKEQ. The CDR3 here is CASSQDPGQGVTDTQYF. The sequenced part of the CDR3 DNA is TGTGCCAGCAGCCAAGATCCCGGACAGGGGGTCACAGATACG.

This clone was seen at least ten times. Read data end 3 residues before the CDR3 end; the end is taken from the germline J gene. The chain has TRBV20-1 and TRBJ1-3; D is uncertain. V was clipped by 1 base and J by 4 bases, with 14 bases between them. Germline V lookup: CDR1 DFQATT, CDR2 SNEGSKA (reference sequence). CDR3 size: 15 residues. CDR3 sequence: CSARGLSGPGNTIYF. The covered CDR3 bases are TGCAGTGCTAGAGGGCTGTCTGGGCCCGGAAACACC.

This clone was seen ten or more times. CDR3 DNA, as far as it was read: TGTGCCAGCAGCCCGACAGGGTCGAGCTCCTACAATGAG. Translation gives CASSPTGSSSYNE. The whole CDR3 sequence reads CASSPTGSSSYNEQFF. V is TRBV7-3 and J is TRBJ2-1; 7 nucleotides match TRBD1. The sequenced fragment ends 3 residues before the CDR3 boundary, so the rest is inferred from the germline J gene. V lost 5 bases and J lost 0; bases outside the gene matches: 7. Looked up from germline, CDR1 is SGHTA and CDR2 is FQGTGA. CDR3 size: 16 residues.

This clone was seen at least ten times. The missing CDR3 end, 3 residues past where the read stops, is filled in from the germline J gene. The chain combines TRBV2 with TRBJ2-3; TRBD2 matches at 9 bases. V lost 6 bases and J lost 0; bases outside the gene matches: 4. CDR3 length: 15 residues. CDR1 and CDR2 (germline): SNHLY, FYNNEI. The CDR3 DNA, read in part, is TGTGCCAGCAGGACTAGCGGACCTAGCACAGATACG. It specifies CASRTSGPSTDT. From start to end, the CDR3 is CASRTSGPSTDTQYF.

This clone was observed many times. The read terminates 3 residues ahead of where the CDR3 ends, so the germline J gene completes it. The rearrangement joins TRBV15 to TRBJ2-7; 7 nucleotides align to TRBD2. This CDR3 has 15 residues. Looked up from germline, CDR1 is LNHNV and CDR2 is YYDKDF (reference sequence). The V segment lost 5 bases and the J segment 0 bases; nucleotides outside the gene matches: 7. The covered CDR3 bases are TGTGCCACCAGCCTGGGTTTAGCGGGCTCCTACGAG. This encodes CATSLGLAGSYE. The full CDR3 protein is CATSLGLAGSYEQYF.

This clone came up many times. The read stops 3 residues short of the end of the CDR3; the missing end is completed from the germline J gene. The genes are TRBV6-2 or TRBV6-3 and TRBJ1-1; the match to TRBD1 covers 9 bases. Per the germline V gene, CDR1 is MNHEY and CDR2 is SVGEGT. V shed 5 bases and J 0 bases; nucleotides not matched to a gene: 7. This CDR3 comprises 16 residues. The CDR3 DNA, read in part, is TGTGCCAGCAGTGACCACAGGGGGCGTATGAACACTGAA. Protein sequence: CASSDHRGRMNTE. The whole CDR3 reads CASSDHRGRMNTEAFF.

The sample holds many counts of this clone. Read data end 3 residues before the CDR3 end; the end is taken from the germline J gene. This chain connects TRBV7-2 to TRBJ2-1, with a possible D match to TRBD2 (6 bases). The CDR3 runs to 16 residues. CDR1 SGHTA and CDR2 FQGNSA come from the germline V gene. Deletions cut 0 bases from V and 6 bases from J, with 15 bases between. CDR3 protein: CASSLAVTRASNEQFF. CDR3 DNA (partial): TGTGCCAGCAGCTTAGCGGTGACTAGGGCCAGCAATGAG.

In its sample, this clone was seen many times. The read ends 3 residues shy of where the CDR3 ends; the end is completed using the germline J gene. The chain employs TRBV5-1 and TRBJ1-1; D not resolved. Germline V gene sequence: CDR1 SGHRS, CDR2 YFSETQ. This CDR3 region has 14 residues. V was cut by 1 base and J by 4 bases, with 11 bases left in between. The CDR3 region is CASSLRGYGTEAFF. The part of the CDR3 DNA that was read is TGCGCCAGCAGCTTGCGGGGTTATGGCACTGAA.

This clone occurred many times. The read terminates 3 residues ahead of where the CDR3 ends, so the germline J gene completes it. The V and J genes are TRBV5-6 and TRBJ1-1, with D tentatively TRBD1 (6 bases). The CDR3 runs to 15 residues. Germline lookup yields CDR1 SGHDT and CDR2 YYEEEE. The V end was cut by 4 bases, the J end by 4 bases, with 17 bases between. The CDR3 here is CASSRPGQGGTEAFF. CDR3 bases read: TGTGCCAGCAGCCGACCGGGACAAGGGGGCACTGAA. Looking up the rest from reference TRBV5-6 and TRBJ1-1 gives the full variable domain: DAGVTQSPTHLIKTRGQQVTLRCSPKSGHDTVSWYQQALGQGPQFIFQYYEEEERQRGNFPDRFSGHQFPNYSSELNVNALLLGDSALYLCASSRPGQGGTEAFFGQGTRLTVV.